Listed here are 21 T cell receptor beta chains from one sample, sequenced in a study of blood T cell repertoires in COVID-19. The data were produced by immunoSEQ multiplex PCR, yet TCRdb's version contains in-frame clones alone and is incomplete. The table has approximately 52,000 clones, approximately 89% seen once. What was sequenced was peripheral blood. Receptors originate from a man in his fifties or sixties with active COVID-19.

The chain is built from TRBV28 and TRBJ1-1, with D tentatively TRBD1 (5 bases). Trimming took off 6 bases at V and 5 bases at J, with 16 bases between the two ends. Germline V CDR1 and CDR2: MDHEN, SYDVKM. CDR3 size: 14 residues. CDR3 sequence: CASSAGRGDTEAFF. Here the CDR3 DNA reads TGTGCCAGCAGCGCAGGGAGGGGTGATACTGAAGCTTTCTTT.

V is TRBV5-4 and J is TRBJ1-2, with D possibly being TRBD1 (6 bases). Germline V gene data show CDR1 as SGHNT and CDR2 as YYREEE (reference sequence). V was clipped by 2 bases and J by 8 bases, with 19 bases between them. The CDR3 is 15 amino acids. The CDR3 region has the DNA TGTGCCAGCAGCTTATGGGGGGGCGTTTCCCTCGGCTACACCTTC. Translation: CASSLWGGVSLGYTF.

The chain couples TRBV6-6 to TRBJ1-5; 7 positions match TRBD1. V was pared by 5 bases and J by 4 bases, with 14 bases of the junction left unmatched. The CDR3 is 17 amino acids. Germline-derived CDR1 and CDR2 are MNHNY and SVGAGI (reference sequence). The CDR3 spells CASSRESNNRGNQPQHF. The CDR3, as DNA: TGTGCCAGCAGTCGTGAATCGAATAACAGGGGAAATCAGCCCCAGCATTTT.

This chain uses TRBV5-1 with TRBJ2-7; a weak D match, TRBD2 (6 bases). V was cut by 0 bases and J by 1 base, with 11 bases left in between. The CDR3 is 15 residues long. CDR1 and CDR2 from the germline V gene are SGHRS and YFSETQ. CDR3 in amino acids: CASSLERSGSYEQYF. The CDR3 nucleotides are TGCGCCAGCAGCTTGGAGCGCAGCGGGTCCTACGAGCAGTACTTC.

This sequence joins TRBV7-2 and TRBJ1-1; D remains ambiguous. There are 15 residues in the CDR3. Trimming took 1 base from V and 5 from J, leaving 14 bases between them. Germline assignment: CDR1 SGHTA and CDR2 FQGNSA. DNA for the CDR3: TGTGCCAGCAGCTTAGTATCCGTAGGGAGAACTGAAGCTTTCTTT. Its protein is CASSLVSVGRTEAFF. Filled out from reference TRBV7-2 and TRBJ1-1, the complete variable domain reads GAGVSQSPSNKVTEKGKDVELRCDPISGHTALYWYRQSLGQGLEFLIYFQGNSAPDKSGLPSDRFSAERTGGSVSTLTIQRTQQEDSAVYLCASSLVSVGRTEAFFGQGTRLTVV.

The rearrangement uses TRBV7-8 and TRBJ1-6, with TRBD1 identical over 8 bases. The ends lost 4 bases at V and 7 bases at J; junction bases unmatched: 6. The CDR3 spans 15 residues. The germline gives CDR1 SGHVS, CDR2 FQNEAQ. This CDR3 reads CASSSQSGGNSPLHF. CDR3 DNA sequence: TGTGCCAGCAGCTCCCAATCAGGGGGCAATTCACCCCTCCACTTT.

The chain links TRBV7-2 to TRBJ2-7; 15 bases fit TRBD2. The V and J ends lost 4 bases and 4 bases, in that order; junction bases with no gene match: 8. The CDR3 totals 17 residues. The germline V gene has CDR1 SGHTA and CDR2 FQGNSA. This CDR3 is CASSSGLAGGLRYEQYF. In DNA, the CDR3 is TGTGCCAGCAGCTCAGGACTAGCGGGAGGGCTTAGGTACGAGCAGTACTTC.

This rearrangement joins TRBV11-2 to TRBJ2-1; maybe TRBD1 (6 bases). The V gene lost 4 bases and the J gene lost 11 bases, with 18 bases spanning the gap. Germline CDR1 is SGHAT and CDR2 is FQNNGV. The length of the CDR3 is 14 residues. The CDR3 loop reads CASSSTTGTQKQFF. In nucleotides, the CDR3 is TGTGCCAGCAGCTCAACCACCGGGACACAGAAGCAGTTCTTC.

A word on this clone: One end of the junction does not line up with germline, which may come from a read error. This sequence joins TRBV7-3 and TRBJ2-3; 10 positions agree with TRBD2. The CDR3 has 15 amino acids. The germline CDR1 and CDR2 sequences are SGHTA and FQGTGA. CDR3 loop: CASSITSGKGDTQYF. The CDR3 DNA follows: TGTGCCAGCAGCATAACTAGCGGGAAGGGAGATACGCAGTATTTT.

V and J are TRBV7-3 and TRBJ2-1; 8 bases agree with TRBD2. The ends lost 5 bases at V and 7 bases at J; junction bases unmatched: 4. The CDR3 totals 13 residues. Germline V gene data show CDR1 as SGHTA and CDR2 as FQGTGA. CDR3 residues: CASSAGLGNEQFF. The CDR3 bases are TGTGCCAGCAGCGCGGGACTAGGGAATGAGCAGTTCTTC.

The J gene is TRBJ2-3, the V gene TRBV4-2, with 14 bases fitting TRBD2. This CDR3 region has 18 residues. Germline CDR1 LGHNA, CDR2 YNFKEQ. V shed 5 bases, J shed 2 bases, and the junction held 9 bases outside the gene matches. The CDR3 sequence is CASSWGGLAGGYTDTQYF. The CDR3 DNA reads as TGTGCCAGCAGCTGGGGAGGACTAGCGGGAGGATACACAGATACGCAGTATTTT.

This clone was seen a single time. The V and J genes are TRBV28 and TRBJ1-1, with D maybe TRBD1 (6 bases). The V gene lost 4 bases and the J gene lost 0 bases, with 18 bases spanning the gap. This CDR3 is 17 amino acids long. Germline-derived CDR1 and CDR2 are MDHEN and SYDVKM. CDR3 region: CASSWGQSLTLNTEAFF. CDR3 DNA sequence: TGTGCCAGCAGTTGGGGGCAGAGTCTTACTTTGAACACTGAAGCTTTCTTT.

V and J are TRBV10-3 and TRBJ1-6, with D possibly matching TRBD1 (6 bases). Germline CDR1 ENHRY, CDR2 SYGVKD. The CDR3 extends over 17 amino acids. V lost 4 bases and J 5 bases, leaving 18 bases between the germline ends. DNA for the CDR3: TGTGCCATCAGTGTAGACGGGACACCACCTAATAATTCACCCCTCCACTTT. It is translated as CAISVDGTPPNNSPLHF.

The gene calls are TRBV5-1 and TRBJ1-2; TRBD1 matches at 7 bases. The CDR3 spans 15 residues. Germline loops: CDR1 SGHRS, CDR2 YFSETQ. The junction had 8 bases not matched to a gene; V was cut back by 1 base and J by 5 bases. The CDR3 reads CASSLRLGTDYGYTF. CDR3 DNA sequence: TGCGCCAGCAGCTTGCGGCTCGGGACAGATTATGGCTACACCTTC.

The CDR3, as DNA: TGCGCCAGCAGCTTGGTCCCTCAGGGTTCTGGAAACACCATATATTTT. It yields the protein CASSLVPQGSGNTIYF. V and J are TRBV5-1 and TRBJ1-3, with D perhaps matching TRBD1 (5 bases). The V and J ends lost 0 bases and 1 base respectively, with 11 bases between them. CDR1 is SGHRS, CDR2 YFSETQ, per germline. This CDR3 contains 16 residues.

DNA of the CDR3: TGCGCCAGCAGCTTCGAATCGGGATTGGGCTACGAGCAGTACTTC. Its translation is CASSFESGLGYEQYF. V gene TRBV5-1 combines with J gene TRBJ2-7; TRBD2 is a possible D gene (5 bases). The CDR3 runs to 15 residues. Between the trimmed V and J ends, which lost 2 bases and 3 bases, there was a span of 15 bases. Germline CDR1 reads SGHRS; CDR2 reads YFSETQ.

The CDR3 nucleotides read TGTGCCAGCAGTTACGTCGGACTTAGCTACGAGCAGTACTTC. It encodes CASSYVGLSYEQYF. The chain carries TRBV6-2 or TRBV6-3 and TRBJ2-7; D is perhaps TRBD2 (5 bases). The CDR3 length is 14 residues. Trimming left V 2 bases short and J 3 bases short, with 11 bases between. CDR1 is MNHEY, CDR2 SVGEGT, per germline.

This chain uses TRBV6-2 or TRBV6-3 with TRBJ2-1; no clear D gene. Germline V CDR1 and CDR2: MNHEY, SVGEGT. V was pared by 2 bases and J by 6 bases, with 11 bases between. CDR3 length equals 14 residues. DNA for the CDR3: TGTGCCAGCAGTTACGACACACGGCTCAATGAGCAGTTCTTC. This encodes CASSYDTRLNEQFF.

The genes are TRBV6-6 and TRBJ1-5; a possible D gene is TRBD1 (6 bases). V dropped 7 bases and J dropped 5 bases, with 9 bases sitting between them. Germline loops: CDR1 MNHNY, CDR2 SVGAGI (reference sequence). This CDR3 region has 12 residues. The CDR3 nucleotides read TGTGCCAGCAAGGGGGTTGATCAGCCCCAGCATTTT. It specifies CASKGVDQPQHF.

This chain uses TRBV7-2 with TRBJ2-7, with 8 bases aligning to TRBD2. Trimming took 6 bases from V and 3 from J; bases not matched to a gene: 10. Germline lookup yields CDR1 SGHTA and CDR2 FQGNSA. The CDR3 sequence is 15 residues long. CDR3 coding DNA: TGTGCCAGCAGTCTCAGCGGGAGCGACCTCTACGAGCAGTACTTC. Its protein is CASSLSGSDLYEQYF.

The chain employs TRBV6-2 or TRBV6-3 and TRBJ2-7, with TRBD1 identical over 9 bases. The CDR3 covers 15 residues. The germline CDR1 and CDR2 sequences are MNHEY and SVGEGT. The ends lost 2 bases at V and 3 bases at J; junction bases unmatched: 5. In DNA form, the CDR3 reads TGTGCCAGCAGTTACGGACTGACAGGGGGCTACGAGCAGTACTTC. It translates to CASSYGLTGGYEQYF.